A selection of T cell receptor beta chains follows, all from one sample in a study of blood T cell repertoires in COVID-19. Profiled with immunoSEQ multiplex PCR; TCRdb holds only in-frame clones, not every one. The data show almost 400,000 clones, over 75% seen once. Input material: peripheral blood. These TCRs come from a woman in her sixties with COVID-19, enrolled during active disease. Each CDR3 is given with its conserved first and last residue. A D gene is named only where the DNA matches it firmly. Only some rows state a clone size, as once, few, many or a class for expanded clones.

TRBD1 | TRBJ1-3 | NA | TRBV3-1/TRBV3-2 | CASSQAQGTGNTIYF | TGTGCCAGCAGCCAAGCACAGGGGACTGGAAACACCATATATTTT
NA | TRBJ1-1 | NA | TRBV6-4 | CASSPTGQGTEAFF | TGTGCCAGCTCCCCGACAGGCCAAGGGACTGAAGCTTTCTTT
TRBD2 | TRBJ2-7 | NA | TRBV11-2 | CASSLVGGPDEQYF | TGTGCCAGCAGCTTAGTGGGAGGGCCCGACGAGCAGTACTTC
TRBD1 | TRBJ2-5 | NA | TRBV5-1 | CASSLVGQGRETQYF | TGCGCCAGCAGCTTGGTAGGACAGGGTCGGGAGACCCAGTACTTC
NA | TRBJ2-3 | NA | TRBV19 | CASSSAPSTDTQYF | TGTGCCAGTAGTAGCGCTCCTAGCACAGATACGCAGTATTTT
NA | TRBJ2-7 | NA | TRBV1 | CTSSQEVLGHEQYF | TGCACCAGCAGCCAAGAGGTACTAGGCCACGAGCAGTACTTC
NA | TRBJ1-1 | NA | TRBV9 | CASSVSQDFNTEAFF | TGTGCCAGCAGCGTTTCTCAGGATTTCAACACTGAAGCTTTCTTT
NA | TRBJ1-3 | NA | TRBV3-1/TRBV3-2 | CASSLEGVPGGNTIYF | TGTGCCAGCAGCCTCGAAGGGGTTCCAGGTGGAAACACCATATATTTT
TRBD1 | TRBJ1-1 | NA | TRBV18 | CASSPSTGVEAFF | TGTGCCAGCTCACCCTCGACAGGGGTTGAAGCTTTCTTT
TRBD1 | TRBJ2-7 | NA | TRBV7-9 | CASTSPDRGDYEQYF | TGTGCCAGCACCTCTCCAGACAGGGGGGACTACGAGCAGTACTTC
NA | TRBJ2-5 | NA | TRBV19 | CAIGGGELGETQYF | TGTGCCATAGGAGGGGGCGAGCTGGGAGAGACCCAGTACTTC
NA | TRBJ1-3 | NA | TRBV11-2 | CASSGGTISGNTIYF | TGTGCCAGCAGCGGTGGTACAATCTCTGGAAACACCATATATTTT
NA | TRBJ1-2 | NA | TRBV4-1 | CASSQPGNYGYTF | TGCGCCAGCAGCCAACCAGGGAACTATGGCTACACCTTC
NA | TRBJ2-7 | few | TRBV5-1 | CASRPDSYEQYF | TGCGCCAGCAGACCTGACAGCTACGAGCAGTACTTC
NA | TRBJ1-2 | NA | TRBV18 | CASSPQVGGYTF | TGTGCCAGCTCACCCCAGGTTGGTGGCTACACCTTC
NA | TRBJ1-6 | NA | TRBV5-4 | CASSLVGAWDNSPLHF | TGTGCCAGCAGCTTGGTTGGGGCTTGGGATAATTCACCCCTCCACTTT
NA | TRBJ1-2 | NA | TRBV10-3 | CAISESPPAGTLAYGYTF | TGTGCCATCAGTGAGTCTCCCCCGGCAGGGACTCTTGCCTATGGCTACACCTTC
NA | TRBJ1-5 | NA | TRBV5-1 | CASSLGGEGYQPQHF | TGCGCCAGCAGCTTAGGGGGAGAGGGGTATCAGCCCCAGCATTTT
TRBD2 | TRBJ2-5 | NA | TRBV4-1 | CASSPYSGGEQETQYF | TGCGCCAGCAGCCCCTATAGCGGGGGAGAACAAGAGACCCAGTACTTC
NA | TRBJ1-1 | NA | TRBV11-2 | CASSFSDIGTEAFF | TGTGCCAGCAGCTTCTCAGACATCGGCACTGAAGCTTTCTTT
TRBD1 | TRBJ1-5 | NA | TRBV28 | CASREPGQVQPQHF | TGTGCCAGCAGGGAACCCGGACAGGTTCAGCCCCAGCATTTT
NA | TRBJ1-1 | once | TRBV6-8 | CASSPHDSIGTEAFF | TGTGCCAGCAGCCCTCATGACAGCATTGGCACTGAAGCTTTCTTT
TRBD1 | TRBJ1-3 | NA | TRBV3-1/TRBV3-2 | CASSHGQGGGNTIYF | TGTGCCAGCAGCCACGGACAGGGGGGTGGAAACACCATATATTTT
NA | TRBJ1-2 | NA | TRBV6-6 | CASSYSTVSGYTF | TGTGCCAGCAGTTATTCGACAGTCTCTGGCTACACCTTC
TRBD2 | TRBJ2-1 | NA | TRBV6-5 | CASSYSQRGSEQFF | TGTGCCAGCAGTTACTCCCAGCGGGGTTCTGAGCAGTTCTTC
NA | TRBJ1-1 | once | TRBV7-8 | CASSLVVYTEAFF | TGTGCCAGCAGCTTAGTAGTGTACACTGAAGCTTTCTTT
NA | TRBJ1-1 | NA | TRBV5-4 | CASSFPGVSTEAFF | TGTGCCAGCAGTTTCCCAGGTGTGAGCACTGAAGCTTTCTTT
NA | TRBJ2-3 | NA | TRBV6-5 | CASSPIPYGDTQYF | TGTGCCAGCAGTCCTATCCCGTATGGAGATACGCAGTATTTT
TRBD2 | TRBJ2-7 | NA | TRBV7-9 | CASSLGEGTSGDYEQYF | TGTGCCAGCAGCTTAGGAGAAGGGACTAGCGGTGACTACGAGCAGTACTTC
TRBD2 | TRBJ2-5 | NA | TRBV5-1 | CASGTGGQETQYF | TGCGCCAGTGGGACGGGGGGGCAAGAGACCCAGTACTTC
TRBD2 | TRBJ2-3 | NA | TRBV7-9 | CASSPFRFGTSGITDTQYF | TGTGCCAGCAGCCCCTTTAGGTTCGGGACTAGCGGGATTACAGATACGCAGTATTTT
TRBD2 | TRBJ2-5 | NA | TRBV2 | CASSEGRLAGSQETQYF | TGTGCCAGCAGTGAGGGGCGACTAGCGGGGTCCCAAGAGACCCAGTACTTC
NA | TRBJ1-5 | NA | TRBV5-6 | CASSARPNQPQHF | TGTGCCAGCAGCGCGCGGCCTAATCAGCCCCAGCATTTT
NA | TRBJ1-2 | NA | TRBV19 | CASSPGGWAAGYTF | TGTGCCAGTAGTCCGGGGGGCTGGGCGGCCGGCTACACCTTC
TRBD1 | TRBJ1-2 | NA | TRBV6-2/TRBV6-3 | CASSYSRNRGIDGYTF | TGTGCCAGCAGTTACTCAAGGAACAGGGGGATCGATGGCTACACCTTC
NA | TRBJ1-6 | NA | TRBV9 | CASSVGGQGINHLHF | TGTGCCAGCAGCGTAGGTGGGCAGGGGATCAATCACCTCCACTTT
NA | TRBJ1-1 | NA | TRBV18 | CASSPLDTSYMNTEAFF | TGTGCCAGCTCACCACTCGACACTTCATACATGAACACTGAAGCTTTCTTT
NA | TRBJ2-3 | NA | TRBV4-1 | CASRLGSDRVTDTQYF | TGCGCCAGCAGACTCGGTAGCGACCGGGTAACAGATACGCAGTATTTT
TRBD2 | TRBJ2-7 | NA | TRBV6-1 | CASSEGLAGTYEQYF | TGTGCCAGCAGTGAAGGACTAGCGGGGACCTACGAGCAGTACTTC
TRBD1 | TRBJ1-5 | NA | TRBV11-2 | CASSRRQGADQPQHF | TGTGCCAGCAGTCGACGACAGGGCGCAGATCAGCCCCAGCATTTT
NA | TRBJ1-5 | NA | TRBV6-5 | CASRASGGENQPQHF | TGTGCCAGCAGAGCATCGGGGGGCGAGAATCAGCCCCAGCATTTT
NA | TRBJ1-6 | NA | TRBV7-9 | CASSLQGYNSPLHF | TGTGCCAGCAGCTTGCAGGGATATAATTCACCCCTCCACTTT
NA | TRBJ1-5 | NA | TRBV5-1 | CASSLRSGQPQHF | TGCGCCAGCAGCTTGAGATCGGGTCAGCCCCAGCATTTT
TRBD1 | TRBJ1-6 | NA | TRBV4-1 | CASSQGRQGKGNSPLHF | TGCGCCAGCAGCCAAGGTCGACAGGGGAAAGGGAATTCACCCCTCCACTTT
NA | TRBJ1-1 | NA | TRBV18 | CASSPRGLGGNTEAFF | TGTGCCAGCTCACCACGTGGGCTGGGGGGGAACACTGAAGCTTTCTTT
NA | TRBJ2-3 | NA | TRBV10-1 | CASSESGAATDTQYF | TGCGCCAGCAGTGAGTCGGGGGCCGCCACAGATACGCAGTATTTT
NA | TRBJ1-1 | NA | TRBV29-1 | CSVVKQGNTEAFF | TGCAGCGTTGTGAAGCAGGGGAACACTGAAGCTTTCTTT
NA | TRBJ2-7 | few | TRBV10-3 | CAISEVAGYEQYF | TGTGCCATCAGTGAAGTGGCAGGCTACGAGCAGTACTTC
NA | TRBJ1-4 | NA | TRBV30 | CAWTGRLNEKLFF | TGTGCCTGGACAGGGCGGCTTAATGAAAAACTGTTTTTT
TRBD1 | TRBJ1-3 | NA | TRBV5-5 | CASSRSGTGGDGNTIYF | TGTGCCAGCAGCAGGTCCGGGACAGGGGGCGACGGAAACACCATATATTTT
TRBD1 | TRBJ1-4 | NA | TRBV10-1 | CASRGQGNEKLFF | TGCGCCAGCAGGGGACAGGGGAATGAAAAACTGTTTTTT
NA | TRBJ2-1 | NA | TRBV2 | CATTNRAGGEQFF | TGTGCCACAACAAACAGGGCGGGCGGCGAGCAGTTCTTC
NA | TRBJ1-4 | few | TRBV5-1 | CASSLTGGAKKLFF | TGCGCCAGCAGCTTGACGGGGGGCGCGAAAAAACTGTTTTTT
NA | TRBJ2-3 | NA | TRBV7-3 | CASSFTGSTDTQYF | TGTGCCAGCAGCTTCACCGGGTCCACAGATACGCAGTATTTT
TRBD2 | TRBJ2-7 | NA | TRBV14 | CASSRGSGGSYEQYF | TGTGCCAGCAGCCGCGGGAGCGGGGGATCCTACGAGCAGTACTTC
NA | TRBJ1-1 | once | TRBV30 | CACRLRNTEAFF | TGTGCCTGTCGTCTCCGGAACACTGAAGCTTTCTTT
TRBD2 | TRBJ2-3 | NA | TRBV7-2 | CASSLGMTSGGAADTQYF | TGTGCCAGCAGCTTAGGGATGACTAGCGGGGGGGCTGCAGATACGCAGTATTTT